Given below is one T cell receptor (beta chain) in context. As yet, its antigen is unknown. 13 Jbeta primers and 60 Vbeta primers were used for the PCR. Sequencing used immunoSEQ multiplex PCR; TCRdb keeps in-frame clones, though not all of them. The sample contains about 170,000 clones, roughly four fifths of which appear only once. The data stem from a study of cytomegalovirus exposure and HLA in healthy donors. Germline CDR1 and CDR2: MNHNS and SASEGT. This CDR3 region has 13 residues. The V segment lost 6 bases and the J segment 5 bases; nucleotides outside the gene matches: 6. General observations from the study: TRBV6-2, TRBV6-3 and other indistinguishable V segments were excluded. According to an earlier analysis, most TCR beta V segments yielded productive rearrangements about 87% or about 30% of the time. A missense variant in DCLRE1C was later tied to TCR beta V- and J-gene trimming.

Sequencing was performed on PBMCs. The origin of this receptor is a young woman in good health and CMV-seropositive. The chain couples TRBV6-1 to TRBJ2-5; TRBD1 aligns across 7 bases. CDR3 DNA sequence: TGTGCCAGCAGCGGGACAGCCGGGGAGACCCAGTACTTC. This encodes CASSGTAGETQYF.